This T cell receptor (beta chain) was found in a study of blood T cell repertoires in COVID-19. Membership in each cohort depended on participant-reported clinical history. This CDR3 region has 15 residues. CDR1 is KGHDR and CDR2 is SFDVKD in the germline V gene. V was shortened by 3 bases and J by 4 bases, with 12 bases between the two germline ends. This table comes from immunoSEQ multiplex PCR, and its TCRdb copy is limited to in-frame clones, with some not included. This sample has about 400,000 clones; about 87% occur once, and the top ten carry 10%. The chain carries TRBV24-1 and TRBJ1-5; TRBD1 is a possible D gene (5 bases). Sequencing was performed on PBMCs or T cells enriched from blood (not recorded which). This receptor was identified in a woman in her forties or fifties who had recovered from COVID-19. CDR3 bases: TGTGCCACCAGTGATCCCCGGGACTTAAATCAGCCCCAGCATTTT. Protein: CATSDPRDLNQPQHF.